The 9 T cell receptor beta chains below were found in one sample sequenced in a study of T cells in Graves' hyperthyroidism and ophthalmopathy. Using RNA transcripts as the source, TCR beta CDR3 regions were amplified. TCR CDR3 regions were first amplified by RT-PCR with HTBI primers. TCRdb redid the calling of the multiplex PCR reads with MiXCR, one entry per CDR3 protein. Here the sample spans more than 450,000 distinct CDR3 sequences, 15% to 20% being singletons. Sequenced material: blood. All receptors come from a man aged 35 to 55 with Graves' ophthalmopathy.

This clonotype was observed a handful of times. The rearrangement links TRBV6-1 to TRBJ1-6; TRBD1 aligns across 9 bases. CDR1 and CDR2 from the germline V gene are MNHNS and SASEGT. V was clipped by 6 bases and J by 9 bases; unmatched bases: 12. The CDR3 has 16 amino acids. The CDR3 nucleotides read TGTGCCAGCAGGGTCACAGGGGGCCTTCGGGGTTCACCCCTCCACTTT. It specifies CASRVTGGLRGSPLHF.

This clonotype was picked up a small number of times. CDR3 amino acids: CASRMTGNNEQFF. The CDR3 bases are TGTGCCAGCAGAATGACAGGGAACAATGAGCAGTTCTTC. The chain joins TRBV6-1 to TRBJ2-1, with TRBD1 identical over 7 bases. The CDR3 contains 13 residues. Germline trimming cut 6 bases from V and 5 bases from J; bases unmatched to any gene: 4. In germline, CDR1 is MNHNS, CDR2 SASEGT.

The table lists this clonotype with many counts. The V call is TRBV10-3, the J call TRBJ2-7; 10 nucleotides match TRBD2. The CDR3 extends over 17 amino acids. Trimming cost V 0 bases and J 0 bases; bases outside gene matches: 5. Germline lookup yields CDR1 ENHRY and CDR2 SYGVKD. CDR3 in amino acids: CAISESLAGLTSYEQYF. The CDR3 bases are TGTGCCATCAGTGAGTCACTAGCGGGGTTAACCTCCTACGAGCAGTACTTC.

The chain couples TRBV7-9 to TRBJ1-2; 7 nucleotides align to TRBD1. The CDR3 length is 14 residues. V shed 4 bases and J 3 bases; nucleotides not matched to a gene: 5. Germline CDR1 SEHNR, CDR2 FQNEAQ (reference sequence). In DNA, the CDR3 is TGTGCCAGCAGCTCCTCGACAGGGCACTATGGCTACACCTTC. Amino acids: CASSSSTGHYGYTF.

In this sample, this clonotype turned up many times. V is TRBV27 and J is TRBJ2-1; D gene ambiguous. This CDR3 contains 12 residues. V was clipped by 5 bases and J by 10 bases, with 12 bases between them. Germline V gene data show CDR1 as MNHEY and CDR2 as SMNVEV (reference sequence). The CDR3 nucleotides are TGTGCCAGCAGTCCGGACGGCAGGGAGCAGTTCTTC. The encoded protein is CASSPDGREQFF.

The chain has TRBV11-3 and TRBJ1-1; D gene ambiguous. Germline V gene sequence: CDR1 SGHNT, CDR2 YENEEA. The CDR3 loop spans 14 amino acids. The ends were cut back, 5 bases at V and 1 base at J, with 11 bases in the middle. This chain's CDR3 is CASSPWGSNTEAFF. The CDR3 nucleotides are TGTGCCAGCAGCCCCTGGGGTTCGAACACTGAAGCTTTCTTT.

This clonotype was counted a few times. V is TRBV7-9 and J is TRBJ2-7, with TRBD1 identical over 12 bases. V shed 3 bases and J 5 bases; nucleotides not matched to a gene: 5. The germline V gene encodes CDR1 SEHNR and CDR2 FQNEAQ (reference sequence). The CDR3 extends over 15 amino acids. The DNA of the CDR3 is TGTGCCAGCAGCTTGGGACAGGGGGCGCCTCACGAGCAGTACTTC. Protein: CASSLGQGAPHEQYF.

This clonotype was seen repeatedly, ten times or more. The genes are TRBV28 and TRBJ2-1, with TRBD1 matching over 8 bases. J lost 4 bases, V lost 6 bases, and 8 bases had no gene match. Germline CDR1 is MDHEN and CDR2 is SYDVKM. This CDR3 has 15 residues. The CDR3 nucleotides read TGTGCCAGCAGCGTCCGGGACAGGCGTTACAATGAGCAGTTCTTC. It encodes CASSVRDRRYNEQFF.

The sample holds a few counts of this clonotype. Mismatch with germline at one junction end may stem from a read error. This chain uses TRBV20-1 with TRBJ2-5, with a weak D call TRBD2 (5 bases). In germline, CDR1 is DFQATT, CDR2 SNEGSKA (reference sequence). The CDR3 spans 12 residues. CDR3: CSARHPGSIQDF. CDR3 sequence (DNA): TGCAGTGCTAGGCACCCGGGGAGTATTCAGGACTTC.